The 29 T cell receptor beta chains reported below all come from one sample, sequenced in a study of T cells in Graves' hyperthyroidism and ophthalmopathy. Researchers amplified the TCR beta CDR3 regions from RNA transcripts. TCR CDR3 regions were first amplified by RT-PCR with HTBI primers. TCRdb re-derived calls from the multiplex PCR reads in MiXCR, one entry per CDR3 protein. The sample holds hundreds of thousands of distinct CDR3 sequences, around 39% seen once. Source material: blood. The receptors were gathered from a man aged 18 to 29 with Graves' hyperthyroidism.

This clonotype was observed at least ten times. The rearrangement joins TRBV20-1 to TRBJ2-7; a weak D match, TRBD2 (7 bases). CDR1 is DFQATT, CDR2 SNEGSKA, per germline (reference sequence). Trimming left V 6 bases short and J 0 bases short, with 15 bases between. The CDR3 contains 14 residues. This chain's CDR3 is CSARGGQNSYEQYF. The DNA of the CDR3 is TGCAGTGCGAGGGGGGGACAAAACTCCTACGAGCAGTACTTC.

V is TRBV4-1 and J is TRBJ1-1; a weak D match, TRBD1 (5 bases). V dropped 0 bases and J dropped 7 bases, with 15 bases sitting between them. Germline CDR1 reads MGHRA; CDR2 reads YSYEKL. This CDR3 has 15 residues. This CDR3 reads CASSQDAMGDGEAFF. The CDR3, as DNA: TGCGCCAGCAGCCAAGATGCAATGGGGGATGGTGAAGCTTTCTTT.

This clonotype was seen ten or more times. The chain has TRBV29-1 and TRBJ1-5; D possibly corresponds to TRBD1 (5 bases). The CDR3 sequence is 11 residues long. The germline V gene encodes CDR1 SQVTM and CDR2 ANQGSEA. Trimming took off 7 bases at V and 9 bases at J, with 13 bases between the two ends. As DNA, the CDR3 is TGCAGCGCCGGGACGGTTGGGCCCCAGCATTTT. Protein product: CSAGTVGPQHF.

This clonotype has at least ten counts. This sequence joins TRBV10-3 and TRBJ1-1, with D perhaps matching TRBD1 (5 bases). The CDR3 length is 14 residues. The ends were cut back, 4 bases at V and 6 bases at J, with 15 bases in the middle. Germline V gene sequence: CDR1 ENHRY, CDR2 SYGVKD. CDR3 in amino acids: CAISAEEGSAEAFF. In nucleotides, the CDR3 is TGTGCCATCAGTGCCGAGGAGGGGTCGGCTGAAGCTTTCTTT.

This clonotype was observed a few times. Relative to the germline gene, one junction end is altered; a read error may explain this. The gene calls are TRBV5-1 and TRBJ1-2; D perhaps matches TRBD1 (5 bases). From germline, CDR1 is SGHRS and CDR2 YFSETQ. There are 13 residues in the CDR3. For the CDR3, the DNA is TGCACCAGCAGCTTGGCAGGGAACTATGGCTACACCTTC. Protein: CTSSLAGNYGYTF.

This clonotype was detected once. The chain employs TRBV20-1 and TRBJ2-5; 15 nucleotides agree with TRBD2. This CDR3 is built from 16 residues. V was pared by 5 bases and J by 2 bases, with 6 bases of the junction left unmatched. The germline V gene has CDR1 DFQATT and CDR2 SNEGSKA (reference sequence). Written as DNA, the CDR3 is TGCAGTGCTGGACTAGCGGGAGGGCCGTTACAAGAGACCCAGTACTTC. Protein sequence: CSAGLAGGPLQETQYF.

This chain joins TRBV20-1 and TRBJ1-1; perhaps TRBD1 as D (5 bases). Germline values: CDR1 DFQATT, CDR2 SNEGSKA (reference sequence). CDR3 length equals 11 residues. V shed 5 bases and J shed 5 bases, with 9 bases lying between them. CDR3 sequence (DNA): TGCAGTGCTCCAGGGAAGACTGAAGCTTTCTTT. This gives the protein CSAPGKTEAFF.

This clonotype was observed at least ten times. The chain employs TRBV25-1 and TRBJ1-6, with D hard to call. The V gene lost 5 bases and the J gene lost 4 bases, with 6 bases spanning the gap. This CDR3 spans 13 amino acids. The germline gives CDR1 MGHDK, CDR2 SYGVNS. CDR3 region: CASSREYNSPLHF. CDR3 in DNA: TGTGCCAGCAGTCGGGAGTATAATTCACCCCTCCACTTT. Drawing the rest from reference TRBV25-1 and TRBJ1-6, the complete variable domain is EADIYQTPRYLVIGTGKKITLECSQTMGHDKMYWYQQDPGMELHLIHYSYGVNSTEKGDLSSESTVSRIRTEHFPLTLESARPSHTSQYLCASSREYNSPLHFGNGTRLTVT.

The rearrangement links TRBV18 to TRBJ2-5, with D perhaps given as TRBD1 or TRBD2 (5 bases each). The CDR3 is made up of 12 amino acids. V was clipped by 11 bases and J by 2 bases, with 12 bases between them. Germline loops: CDR1 KGHSH, CDR2 LQKENI. The CDR3 sequence is CAPRDHQETQYF. The CDR3 bases are TGTGCCCCCCGGGACCATCAAGAGACCCAGTACTTC.

This clonotype was observed a handful of times. The chain couples TRBV7-2 to TRBJ2-7; 7 bases fit TRBD2. J was trimmed by 2 bases and V by 3 bases; bases with no gene match: 4. This CDR3 has 14 residues. CDR1 and CDR2 (germline): SGHTA, FQGNSA. CDR3 protein: CASSFGRSTYEQYF. In DNA form, the CDR3 reads TGTGCCAGCAGCTTCGGGAGGAGCACCTACGAGCAGTACTTC.

This clonotype was observed many times. The V gene is TRBV7-9, the J gene TRBJ2-7; no firm D call. Germline loops: CDR1 SEHNR, CDR2 FQNEAQ (reference sequence). The CDR3 has 13 residues. With 5 bases removed from V and 6 bases from J, the gap between germline ends came to 14 bases. Here the CDR3 reads CASSPALLSEQYF. CDR3 nucleotides: TGTGCCAGCAGCCCCGCCCTTCTTTCCGAGCAGTACTTC.

This clonotype was found once. The chain uses TRBV4-2 and TRBJ2-7, with 11 positions matching TRBD2. Per the germline V gene, CDR1 is LGHNA and CDR2 is YNFKEQ. With 6 bases clipped from V and 8 bases from J, the junction kept 12 bases outside the gene matches. This CDR3 region has 15 residues. The CDR3 spells CASSLATSGSNQQYF. The CDR3 DNA reads TGTGCCAGCAGTTTAGCCACTAGCGGGAGTAATCAGCAGTACTTC.

The chain links TRBV19 to TRBJ1-6; 7 bases are a match to TRBD1. The CDR3 contains 15 residues. Losses at the gene ends were 6 bases for V and 7 bases for J; bases not matched to a gene: 9. Germline V gives CDR1 LNHDA, CDR2 SQIVND (reference sequence). This CDR3 is CASRPGGMNNSPLHF. CDR3 DNA sequence: TGTGCCAGTAGGCCAGGGGGTATGAACAATTCACCCCTCCACTTT.

On this clonotype: This likely came from a read error, as a far larger clone is one base away. This chain links TRBV20-1 with TRBJ1-1; a weak D match, TRBD1 (6 bases). The germline gives CDR1 DFQATT, CDR2 SNEGSKA (reference sequence). The CDR3 loop spans 11 amino acids. The V and J ends lost 5 bases and 6 bases respectively, with 10 bases between them. CDR3 in amino acids: CSALRGAEAFF. CDR3 nucleotides: TGCAGTGCTCTCAGGGGCGCTGAAGCTTTCTTT.

This clonotype was seen ten or more times. The rearrangement joins TRBV15 to TRBJ2-2; no clear D gene. V lost 1 base and J 7 bases, leaving 4 bases between the germline ends. This CDR3 comprises 12 residues. Germline-derived CDR1 and CDR2 are LNHNV and YYDKDF (reference sequence). DNA for the CDR3: TGTGCCACCAGCAGAGTGGACGGGGAGCTGTTTTTT. Encoded protein: CATSRVDGELFF.

This clonotype occurred many times. The CDR3 DNA reads as TGCAGTGCCCCTGGTTCCGGGGAGCTGTTTTTT. This translates into CSAPGSGELFF. The rearrangement uses TRBV20-1 and TRBJ2-2; D uncertain. Germline V lookup: CDR1 DFQATT, CDR2 SNEGSKA (reference sequence). V was shortened by 6 bases and J by 6 bases, with 8 bases between the two germline ends. The CDR3 is made up of 11 amino acids.

The chain couples TRBV12-3 or TRBV12-4 to TRBJ2-2; D gene uncertain. Deletions cut 6 bases from V and 3 bases from J, with 11 bases between. This CDR3 is 14 amino acids long. The CDR3 sequence is CASSQQPDTGELFF. In DNA, the CDR3 is TGTGCCAGCAGCCAACAGCCGGACACCGGGGAGCTGTTTTTT.

This clonotype occurred a few times. The CDR3 reads CASSQDGGQGHEQYF. CDR3 nucleotide sequence: TGCGCCAGCAGCCAAGATGGGGGACAGGGCCACGAGCAGTACTTC. The rearrangement uses TRBV4-3 and TRBJ2-7; 9 bases map to TRBD1. The CDR3 has 15 amino acids. Germline trimming cut 0 bases from V and 5 bases from J; bases unmatched to any gene: 5. From germline, CDR1 is LGHNA and CDR2 YSLEER.

This clonotype has a count of ten or more. The rearrangement uses TRBV2 and TRBJ2-6; TRBD1 agrees at 10 bases. Germline assignment: CDR1 SNHLY and CDR2 FYNNEI. V gave up 6 bases and J gave up 0 bases; unmatched junction bases: 5. This CDR3 region has 17 residues. Here the CDR3 reads CASRLTGGGSGANVLTF. CDR3 in DNA: TGTGCCAGCAGACTGACAGGGGGCGGCTCTGGGGCCAACGTCCTGACTTTC.

The chain is built from TRBV5-1 and TRBJ2-3; D uncertain. The germline gives CDR1 SGHRS, CDR2 YFSETQ. Trimming pared 6 bases from V and 3 bases from J, leaving 23 bases between. The CDR3 has 17 amino acids. This CDR3 reads CASTSYEQTARTDTQYF. The CDR3 DNA reads TGCGCCAGCACCTCCTACGAGCAGACCGCGAGAACAGATACGCAGTATTTT.

The V and J genes are TRBV15 and TRBJ2-3, with 12 bases that match TRBD1. J lost 0 bases, V lost 4 bases, and 5 bases had no gene match. The germline V gene has CDR1 LNHNV and CDR2 YYDKDF (reference sequence). The CDR3 contains 17 residues. The CDR3, as DNA: TGTGCCACCAGCATGACCGGGACAGGGGGCAGCACAGATACGCAGTATTTT. Translated, it gives CATSMTGTGGSTDTQYF.

The chain carries TRBV7-2 and TRBJ2-1; D not resolved. The V gene's germline CDR1 is SGHTA and CDR2 FQGNSA. The V gene lost 6 bases and the J gene lost 9 bases, with 15 bases spanning the gap. The CDR3 totals 13 residues. CDR3 loop: CASSASTHAEQFF. The CDR3 DNA is TGTGCCAGCAGTGCAAGCACCCACGCTGAGCAGTTCTTC.

On this clonotype: This is likely a read error, given that the CDR3 carries no conserved phenylalanine or tryptophan at its end. The chain employs TRBV20-1 and TRBJ1-1; 7 bases fit TRBD1. The V and J ends lost 4 bases and 3 bases, in that order; junction bases with no gene match: 14. Germline lookup yields CDR1 DFQATT and CDR2 SNEGSKA (reference sequence). CDR3 size: 16 residues. CDR3 bases: TGCAGTGCTATAGACCGAAACAGGGGCGGTCACACTGAAGCTTTCCTT. As protein: CSAIDRNRGGHTEAFL.

This clonotype was counted many times. This chain uses TRBV9 with TRBJ1-1; D unresolved. Germline V gene data show CDR1 as SGDLS and CDR2 as YYNGEE. V lost 7 bases to trimming and J lost 1 base, with 11 bases between them. The CDR3 is 13 amino acids. CDR3 DNA sequence: TGTGCCAGCTCTCGAGCGGGGAACACTGAAGCTTTCTTT. Translation gives CASSRAGNTEAFF.

Worth noting for this clonotype: One end of the junction does not line up with germline, which may come from a read error. The CDR3 DNA reads as TGCAGTGCCAAGGACAGGGCGAACACCGGGGATCTGTTTTTT. It is translated as CSAKDRANTGDLFF. V is TRBV20-1 and J is TRBJ2-2; 8 nucleotides match TRBD1. The CDR3 length is 14 residues. From germline, CDR1 is DFQATT and CDR2 SNEGSKA (reference sequence).

The table lists this clonotype with many counts. The CDR3 sequence: CASSYTTGLSGNTIYF. CDR3 coding DNA: TGTGCCAGCAGTTACACCACAGGGCTCTCTGGAAACACCATATATTTT. V gene TRBV2 combines with J gene TRBJ1-3; D possibly corresponds to TRBD1 (6 bases). CDR3 length: 16 amino acids. The ends were cut back, 5 bases at V and 0 bases at J, with 14 bases in the middle. Germline V gives CDR1 SNHLY, CDR2 FYNNEI.

The chain combines TRBV6-1 with TRBJ1-1; D is unclear. CDR1 and CDR2 from the germline V gene are MNHNS and SASEGT. The V gene lost 6 bases and the J gene lost 2 bases, with 10 bases spanning the gap. The CDR3 sequence is 13 residues long. As DNA, the CDR3 is TGTGCCAGCAGGCAGGATTTCAACACTGAAGCTTTCTTT. Translated, it gives CASRQDFNTEAFF.

The chain carries TRBV7-9 and TRBJ2-5, with 9 bases fitting TRBD2. CDR3 length: 16 amino acids. Germline CDR1 reads SEHNR; CDR2 reads FQNEAQ (reference sequence). V shed 5 bases and J 5 bases; nucleotides not matched to a gene: 12. The CDR3 region has the DNA TGTGCCAGCAGCGTGGAAGTTAGCGGGAGCGGGGAGACCCAGTACTTC. It yields the protein CASSVEVSGSGETQYF.

The chain employs TRBV13 and TRBJ2-7; TRBD1 matches 8 bases. V dropped 5 bases and J dropped 0; count of bases not matched to a gene: 6. The CDR3 totals 15 residues. Germline V gives CDR1 PRHDT, CDR2 FYEKMQ (reference sequence). CDR3 DNA sequence: TGTGCCAGCAGCGCGACGGGGACAGGCTCCTACGAGCAGTACTTC. The encoded protein is CASSATGTGSYEQYF.